A single T cell receptor (beta chain) is shown here with its context. Its antigen is still unknown. No base quality information exists; no much larger clone differs at one position. This record belongs to a study of blood T cell repertoires in COVID-19 (dated by TCRdb to 2018 to 2021). As for the study more broadly: Samples covering the acute and convalescent phases of COVID-19 were provided by collaborators in the United States, Italy and Spain. The material from the prospective study consisted of cDNA or gDNA derived from T cells, B-cell-depleted T cells, or PBMCs. Deeply sampled blood TCRbeta repertoires from subjects exposed to, actively infected with, or recovered from COVID-19 were included in the dataset. A freely available public database, intended as a resource for researchers studying the immune response to SARS-CoV-2, is where the repertoires were released. The samples were drawn from the first 160 participants of the ongoing ImmuneRACE study and from over a thousand subjects provided by 6 global collaborators. The sample metadata nearly always contained a de-identified subject ID, COVID-19 status, age in years and sex. Where available, HLA class I and class II types were obtained from metadata supplied by the sample provider rather than from assay-based typing.

The research as a whole found: The amount of clinical and demographic metadata varied by source and participant and was provided uncurated.

One collaborating source in Seattle enrolled patients while the patients were actively infected and followed the patients over time throughout the course of disease. Whole blood was collected in K2EDTA tubes by collaborating institutions according to the institutions' own protocols. Collaborator samples were shipped for TCRbeta analysis as frozen whole blood, isolated PBMCs, or DNA extracted from either sample type. TCRbeta CDR3 regions were amplified from genomic DNA using the immunoSEQ Assay, a bias-controlled multiplex PCR. On the authors' methods: Within the assay, amplification of reference gene primers was used to estimate how many nucleated cells each sample contained. Sequence reads were collapsed and filtered to measure the absolute abundance of every unique TCRbeta CDR3 rearrangement. Productive Simpson clonality was computed per sample as the square root of Simpson's diversity index over productive rearrangements. The table was pulled from immuneACCESS by TCRdb, which kept in-frame rearrangements only. Such tables lose some clones; where checked, under half of the loss comes from unresolved V genes, and the rest has no known cause. The D gene and trimming were derived from the DNA, and the V and J assignments and clone size from that table. The sample table lists some 180,000 clones, more than 75% of them with a count of one. Less than 9.5% of the sample is in the top ten clones.

The germline V gene yields SGHRS for CDR1 and YFSETQ for CDR2. V gives up 0 bases and J gives up 2 bases, and the segment between their germline ends measures 9 bases. From cysteine to valine, the CDR3 is 14 amino acids long. This entry keeps only the CDR3 DNA: 42 bases, framed from base 1. This receptor was identified in a woman aged 60 to 75 with COVID-19, enrolled during active disease. The sequenced sample consisted of peripheral blood. The sequence links TRBV5-1 to TRBJ2-7; a tentative D match to TRBD2 spans 6 bases. The sequenced DNA is TGCGCCAGCAGCTTGGGTGCGGGGACCTACGAGCAGTACGTC. Its product reads: CASSLGAGTYEQYV.